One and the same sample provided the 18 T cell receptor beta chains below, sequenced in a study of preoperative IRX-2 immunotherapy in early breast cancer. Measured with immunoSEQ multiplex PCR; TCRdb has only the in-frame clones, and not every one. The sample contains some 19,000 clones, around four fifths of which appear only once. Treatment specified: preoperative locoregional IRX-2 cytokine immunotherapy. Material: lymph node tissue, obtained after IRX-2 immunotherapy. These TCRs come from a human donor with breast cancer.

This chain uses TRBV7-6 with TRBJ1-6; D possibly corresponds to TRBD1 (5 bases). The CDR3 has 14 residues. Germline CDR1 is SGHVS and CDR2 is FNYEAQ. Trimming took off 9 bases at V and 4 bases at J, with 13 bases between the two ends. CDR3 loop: CARSPTVYNSPLHF. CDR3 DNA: TGTGCCAGAAGCCCGACAGTTTATAATTCACCCCTCCACTTT.

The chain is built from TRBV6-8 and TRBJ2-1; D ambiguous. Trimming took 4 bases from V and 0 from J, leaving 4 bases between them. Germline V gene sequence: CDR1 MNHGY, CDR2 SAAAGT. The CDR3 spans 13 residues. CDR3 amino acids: CASSSSSYNEQFF. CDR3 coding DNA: TGTGCCAGCAGTTCGAGCTCCTACAATGAGCAGTTCTTC.

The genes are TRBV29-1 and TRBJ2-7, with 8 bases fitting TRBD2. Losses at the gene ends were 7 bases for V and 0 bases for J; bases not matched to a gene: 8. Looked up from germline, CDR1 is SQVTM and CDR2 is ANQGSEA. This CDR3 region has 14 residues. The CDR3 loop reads CSAGGQSSSYEQYF. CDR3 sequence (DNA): TGCAGCGCGGGGGGGCAGTCAAGCTCCTACGAGCAGTACTTC.

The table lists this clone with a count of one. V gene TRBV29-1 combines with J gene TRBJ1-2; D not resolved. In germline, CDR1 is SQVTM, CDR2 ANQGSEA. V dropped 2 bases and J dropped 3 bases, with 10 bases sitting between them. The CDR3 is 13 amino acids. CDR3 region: CSVETAQHYGYTF. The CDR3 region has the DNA TGCAGCGTTGAAACAGCACAGCACTATGGCTACACCTTC.

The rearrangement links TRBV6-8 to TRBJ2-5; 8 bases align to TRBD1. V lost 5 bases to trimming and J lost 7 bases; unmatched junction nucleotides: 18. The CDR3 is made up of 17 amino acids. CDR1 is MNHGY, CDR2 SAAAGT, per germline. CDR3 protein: CASSVDRGGIGRWTQYF. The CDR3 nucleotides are TGTGCCAGCAGTGTCGACAGGGGAGGAATTGGGAGATGGACCCAGTACTTC.

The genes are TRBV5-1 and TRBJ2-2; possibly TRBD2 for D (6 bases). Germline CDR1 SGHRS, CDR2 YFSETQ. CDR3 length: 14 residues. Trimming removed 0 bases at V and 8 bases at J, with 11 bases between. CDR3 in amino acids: CASSLVASAGELFF. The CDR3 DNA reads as TGCGCCAGCAGCTTGGTTGCTAGCGCTGGGGAGCTGTTTTTT.

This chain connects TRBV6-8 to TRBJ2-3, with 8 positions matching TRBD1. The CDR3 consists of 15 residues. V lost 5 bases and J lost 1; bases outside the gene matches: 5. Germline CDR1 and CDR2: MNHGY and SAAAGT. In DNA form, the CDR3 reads TGTGCCAGCAGTGACCCGGGACAGGGCACAGATACGCAGTATTTT. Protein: CASSDPGQGTDTQYF.

The DNA of the CDR3 is TGTGCCAGCTCATCCGCTAGCGGGGTTTCCTACGAGCAGTACTTC. Protein product: CASSSASGVSYEQYF. The J gene is TRBJ2-7, the V gene TRBV18; 9 nucleotides align to TRBD2. With V trimmed by 5 bases and J by 1 base, 6 bases remained unmatched. This CDR3 is built from 15 residues. Germline CDR1 and CDR2: KGHSH and LQKENI.

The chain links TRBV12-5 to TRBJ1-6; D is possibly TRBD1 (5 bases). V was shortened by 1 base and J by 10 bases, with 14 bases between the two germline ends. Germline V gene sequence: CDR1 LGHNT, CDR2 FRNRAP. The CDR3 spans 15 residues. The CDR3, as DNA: TGTGCTAGTGGTTTGGACTCGGGGGGTCAGTCACCCCTCCACTTT. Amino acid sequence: CASGLDSGGQSPLHF.

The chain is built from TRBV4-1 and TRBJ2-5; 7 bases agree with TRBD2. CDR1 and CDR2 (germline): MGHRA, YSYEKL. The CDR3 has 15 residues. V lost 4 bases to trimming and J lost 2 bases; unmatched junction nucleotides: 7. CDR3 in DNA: TGCGCCAGCAGCCGGCATACTAGCGATCAAGAGACCCAGTACTTC. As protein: CASSRHTSDQETQYF.

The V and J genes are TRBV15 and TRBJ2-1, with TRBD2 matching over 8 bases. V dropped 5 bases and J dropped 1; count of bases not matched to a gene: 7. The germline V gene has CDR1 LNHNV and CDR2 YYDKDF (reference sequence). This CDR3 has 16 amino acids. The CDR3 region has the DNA TGTGCCACCAGCGACCCAGGCGGGGGGTCCTACAATGAGCAGTTCTTC. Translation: CATSDPGGGSYNEQFF.

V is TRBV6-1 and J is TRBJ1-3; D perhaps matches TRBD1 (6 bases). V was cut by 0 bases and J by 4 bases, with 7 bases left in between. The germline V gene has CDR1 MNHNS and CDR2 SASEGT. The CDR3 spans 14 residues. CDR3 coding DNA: TGTGCCAGCAGTGAAGCAGGGGGAGGAAACACCATATATTTT. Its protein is CASSEAGGGNTIYF.

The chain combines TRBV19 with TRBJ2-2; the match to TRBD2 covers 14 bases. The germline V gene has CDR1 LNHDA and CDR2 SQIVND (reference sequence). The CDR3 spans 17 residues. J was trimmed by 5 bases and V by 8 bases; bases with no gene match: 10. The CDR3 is CASGRLAGGRGTGELFF. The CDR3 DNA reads TGTGCCAGTGGGCGACTAGCGGGAGGGCGGGGGACCGGGGAGCTGTTTTTT.

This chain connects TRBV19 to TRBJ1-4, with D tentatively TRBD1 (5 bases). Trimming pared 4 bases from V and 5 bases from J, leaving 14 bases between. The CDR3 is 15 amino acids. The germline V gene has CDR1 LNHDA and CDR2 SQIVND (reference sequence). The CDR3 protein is CASSKGRAQNEKLFF. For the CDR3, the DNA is TGTGCCAGTAGTAAGGGGAGGGCACAGAATGAAAAACTGTTTTTT.

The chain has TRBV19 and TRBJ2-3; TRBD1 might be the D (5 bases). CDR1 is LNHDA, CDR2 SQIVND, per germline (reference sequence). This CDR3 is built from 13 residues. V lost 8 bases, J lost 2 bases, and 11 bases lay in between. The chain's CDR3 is CASSGHNTDTQYF. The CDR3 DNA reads TGTGCCAGTTCCGGACACAACACAGATACGCAGTATTTT.

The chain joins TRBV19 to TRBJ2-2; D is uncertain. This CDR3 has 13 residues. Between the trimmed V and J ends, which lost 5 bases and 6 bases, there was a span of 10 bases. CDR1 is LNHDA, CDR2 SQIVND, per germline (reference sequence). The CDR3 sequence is CASSLPGPGELFF. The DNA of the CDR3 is TGTGCCAGTAGTCTGCCGGGCCCCGGGGAGCTGTTTTTT.

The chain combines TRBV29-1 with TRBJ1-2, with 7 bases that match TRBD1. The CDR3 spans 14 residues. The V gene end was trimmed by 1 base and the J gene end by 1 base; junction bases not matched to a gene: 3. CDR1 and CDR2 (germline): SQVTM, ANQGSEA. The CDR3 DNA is TGCAGCGTTGAAGCAGGGGGACGTAACTATGGCTACACCTTC. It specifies CSVEAGGRNYGYTF. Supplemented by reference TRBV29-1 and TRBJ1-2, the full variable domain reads SAVISQKPSRDICQRGTSLTIQCQVDSQVTMMFWYRQQPGQSLTLIATANQGSEATYESGFVIDKFPISRPNLTFSTLTVSNMSPEDSSIYLCSVEAGGRNYGYTFGSGTRLTVV.

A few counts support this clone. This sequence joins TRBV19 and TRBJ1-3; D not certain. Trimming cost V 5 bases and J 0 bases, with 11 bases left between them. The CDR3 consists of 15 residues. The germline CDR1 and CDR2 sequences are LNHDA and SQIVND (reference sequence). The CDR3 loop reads CASSPWAGSGNTIYF. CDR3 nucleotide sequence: TGTGCCAGTAGTCCCTGGGCGGGCTCTGGAAACACCATATATTTT.